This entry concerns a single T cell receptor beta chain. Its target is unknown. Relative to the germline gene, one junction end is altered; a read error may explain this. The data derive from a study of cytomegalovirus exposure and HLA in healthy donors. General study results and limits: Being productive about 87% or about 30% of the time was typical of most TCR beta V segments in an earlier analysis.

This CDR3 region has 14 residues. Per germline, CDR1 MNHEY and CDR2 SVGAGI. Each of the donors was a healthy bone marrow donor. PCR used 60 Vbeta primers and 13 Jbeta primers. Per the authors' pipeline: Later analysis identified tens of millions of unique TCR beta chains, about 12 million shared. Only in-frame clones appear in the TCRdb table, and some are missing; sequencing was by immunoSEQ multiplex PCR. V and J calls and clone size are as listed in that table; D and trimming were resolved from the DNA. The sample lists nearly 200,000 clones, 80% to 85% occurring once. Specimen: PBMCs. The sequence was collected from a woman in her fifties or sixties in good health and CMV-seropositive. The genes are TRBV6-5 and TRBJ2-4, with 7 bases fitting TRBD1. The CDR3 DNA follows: TGTGCCAGCAGCATAGACAGGGAGCGAAACAGTCAGTACTTC. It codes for CASSIDRERNSQYF.